A single sample is the source of the 22 T cell receptor beta chains below, sequenced in a study of blood T cell repertoires in COVID-19. Sequenced by immunoSEQ multiplex PCR; TCRdb stores in-frame clones only, minus some. The sample yields around 98,000 clones, about four fifths seen once. The sample was peripheral blood. These receptors all stem from a woman aged 60-70 years with acute or convalescent COVID-19.

The CDR3 loop reads CASSQGGGGNQPQHF. The CDR3 nucleotides read TGTGCCAGCAGCCAAGGTGGGGGGGGCAATCAGCCCCAGCATTTT. The rearrangement uses TRBV3-1 (or the pseudogene TRBV3-2) and TRBJ1-5, with TRBD1 as a possible D gene (5 bases). CDR1 LGHDT and CDR2 YNNKEL come from the germline V gene (reference sequence). V lost 1 base and J 2 bases, leaving 9 bases between the germline ends. CDR3 length: 15 amino acids.

The chain is built from TRBV10-3 and TRBJ2-1; 8 nucleotides agree with TRBD1. This CDR3 comprises 19 residues. CDR1 ENHRY and CDR2 SYGVKD come from the germline V gene. The junction had 14 bases not matched to a gene; V was cut back by 4 bases and J by 0 bases. CDR3 sequence reads: CAISVGTGGLLSSYNEQFF. The CDR3 DNA is TGTGCCATCAGTGTTGGAACAGGGGGGTTGTTAAGCTCCTACAATGAGCAGTTCTTC.

The gene calls are TRBV7-8 and TRBJ2-7, with D possibly matching TRBD2 (5 bases). V lost 5 bases, J lost 0 bases, and 20 bases lay in between. Germline CDR1 reads SGHVS; CDR2 reads FQNEAQ. The CDR3 consists of 17 residues. This CDR3 reads CASSRRISVASSYEQYF. The CDR3 region has the DNA TGTGCCAGCAGCCGTAGAATATCCGTAGCGAGCTCCTACGAGCAGTACTTC.

The J gene is TRBJ2-7, the V gene TRBV15, with D possibly TRBD1 on 5 matching bases. The CDR3 runs to 15 residues. Between the trimmed V and J ends, which lost 3 bases and 0 bases, there was a span of 12 bases. CDR1 and CDR2 from the germline V gene are LNHNV and YYDKDF (reference sequence). Here the CDR3 reads CATSSGRGPSYEQYF. CDR3 coding DNA: TGTGCCACCAGCAGTGGAAGGGGTCCCTCCTACGAGCAGTACTTC.

V and J are TRBV7-3 and TRBJ1-2, with D maybe TRBD1 (6 bases). Germline CDR1 is SGHTA and CDR2 is FQGTGA. The CDR3 has 14 amino acids. The V and J ends lost 6 bases and 5 bases respectively, with 16 bases between them. CDR3 coding DNA: TGTGCCAGCAGTCTATCGGGCACAGGGTATGGCTACACCTTC. The encoded protein is CASSLSGTGYGYTF. The whole variable domain, remainder taken from reference TRBV7-3 and TRBJ1-2, is GAGVSQTPSNKVTEKGKYVELRCDPISGHTALYWYRQSLGQGPEFLIYFQGTGAADDSGLPNDRFFAVRPEGSVSTLKIQRTERGDSAVYLCASSLSGTGYGYTFGSGTRLTVV.

By sample fraction, this clone is medium-sized. The V gene is TRBV2, the J gene TRBJ1-5; D ambiguous. The germline gives CDR1 SNHLY, CDR2 FYNNEI. The V end lost 8 bases, the J end lost 1 base, and 9 bases lay between the germline ends. The CDR3 is made up of 13 amino acids. As DNA, the CDR3 is TGTGCCAGCGATGAGACAAGCAATCAGCCCCAGCATTTT. Translation: CASDETSNQPQHF.

This clone was recorded a few times. This chain uses TRBV6-6 with TRBJ1-4; a weak D match, TRBD1 (6 bases). The germline gives CDR1 MNHNY, CDR2 SVGAGI (reference sequence). The CDR3 runs 14 residues. The germline V and J ends were trimmed by 4 bases and 4 bases, with 10 bases remaining between them. This chain's CDR3 is CASSLDSLNEKLFF. CDR3 nucleotides: TGTGCCAGCAGTTTGGACAGCCTTAATGAAAAACTGTTTTTT.

The genes are TRBV11-2 and TRBJ1-4; 7 positions agree with TRBD1. CDR3 size: 14 residues. The trim removed 4 bases at V and 4 bases at J, leaving 3 bases unmatched. CDR1 and CDR2 (germline): SGHAT, FQNNGV. The CDR3 DNA is TGTGCCAGCAGCTCGGACAGGCTTAATGAAAAACTGTTTTTT. It encodes CASSSDRLNEKLFF.

The CDR3 region is CASSLGGGDYNEQFF. The CDR3 DNA reads as TGCGCCAGCAGCTTGGGTGGGGGGGACTACAATGAGCAGTTCTTC. The rearrangement joins TRBV5-1 to TRBJ2-1; 7 nucleotides match TRBD2. The CDR3 spans 15 residues. CDR1 SGHRS and CDR2 YFSETQ come from the germline V gene. The V gene end was trimmed by 0 bases and the J gene end by 3 bases; junction bases not matched to a gene: 3. The full variable domain, completed using reference TRBV5-1 and TRBJ2-1, is KAGVTQTPRYLIKTRGQQVTLSCSPISGHRSVSWYQQTPGQGLQFLFEYFSETQRNKGNFPGRFSGRQFSNSRSEMNVSTLELGDSALYLCASSLGGGDYNEQFFGPGTRLTVL.

The chain carries TRBV7-8 and TRBJ2-5, with 9 bases fitting TRBD2. Germline-derived CDR1 and CDR2 are SGHVS and FQNEAQ. The CDR3 has 15 amino acids. The ends lost 1 base at V and 4 bases at J; junction bases unmatched: 4. The CDR3 DNA is TGTGCCAGCAGCTTAGGCGGGGGGGCCAGAGAGACCCAGTACTTC. Protein product: CASSLGGGARETQYF. Using reference TRBV7-8 and TRBJ2-5 for the parts outside the CDR3, the full variable domain is GAGVSQSPRYKVAKRGQDVALRCDPISGHVSLFWYQQALGQGPEFLTYFQNEAQLDKSGLPSDRFFAERPEGSVSTLKIQRTQQEDSAVYLCASSLGGGARETQYFGPGTRLLVL.

The chain carries TRBV6-5 and TRBJ1-1; 9 bases are a match to TRBD1. Per the germline V gene, CDR1 is MNHEY and CDR2 is SVGAGI. V lost 7 bases, J lost 2 bases, and 5 bases stayed unmatched. This CDR3 region has 14 residues. For the CDR3, the DNA is TGTGCCAGCACCAGGGACAGGGCCAACACTGAAGCTTTCTTT. Protein product: CASTRDRANTEAFF.

This clone has a single count. The V and J genes are TRBV11-3 and TRBJ2-1; 9 bases line up with TRBD2. The CDR3 is 15 residues long. Trimming at V came to 5 bases and at J to 2 bases, leaving 4 bases not matched to a gene. Germline assignment: CDR1 SGHNT and CDR2 YENEEA. This CDR3 is CASSTSGGTYNEQFF. The DNA of the CDR3 is TGTGCCAGCAGCACCAGCGGGGGGACCTACAATGAGCAGTTCTTC.

The gene calls are TRBV18 and TRBJ2-6; 10 bases agree with TRBD1. Losses at the gene ends were 3 bases for V and 11 bases for J; bases not matched to a gene: 7. CDR1 and CDR2 (germline): KGHSH, LQKENI. CDR3 length: 15 amino acids. Here the CDR3 reads CASSPGQGGVDVLTF. In DNA form, the CDR3 reads TGTGCCAGCTCACCTGGACAGGGGGGGGTTGACGTCCTGACTTTC.

V gene TRBV5-6 combines with J gene TRBJ2-3; possible D gene TRBD1, 5 bases. The CDR3 is 14 residues long. V lost 2 bases, J lost 6 bases, and 13 bases lay in between. Germline V gene data show CDR1 as SGHDT and CDR2 as YYEEEE. CDR3 DNA: TGTGCCAGCAGCTTTGGACACAATAGGGATACGCAGTATTTT. This encodes CASSFGHNRDTQYF.

CDR3 bases: TGTGCCAGCAGTTTATCGTCCCTGACACTCCTTGAAGCTTTCTTT. This sequence encodes CASSLSSLTLLEAFF. The genes are TRBV27 and TRBJ1-1; D uncertain. CDR1 MNHEY and CDR2 SMNVEV come from the germline V gene (reference sequence). V was clipped by 0 bases and J by 7 bases, with 15 bases between them. There are 15 residues in the CDR3.

The chain links TRBV20-1 to TRBJ2-7, with 7 positions matching TRBD2. The CDR3 spans 14 residues. Germline loops: CDR1 DFQATT, CDR2 SNEGSKA (reference sequence). The J segment lost 0 bases and the V segment lost 3 bases, leaving 5 bases of the junction unmatched. CDR3 nucleotide sequence: TGCAGTGCTAGTCGGGGGGATTCCTCCTACGAGCAGTACTTC. Protein sequence: CSASRGDSSYEQYF.

The chain links TRBV6-5 to TRBJ1-3, with D possibly TRBD1 on 6 matching bases. The CDR3 is 14 residues long. Germline-derived CDR1 and CDR2 are MNHEY and SVGAGI. V was pared by 6 bases and J by 5 bases, with 14 bases between. The CDR3: CASSRPGQRNTIYF. The DNA for the CDR3 is TGTGCCAGCAGCCGACCGGGACAAAGAAACACCATATATTTT.

The sample holds a few counts of this clone. The chain recombines TRBV18 with TRBJ2-7; 8 positions match TRBD1. This CDR3 has 16 residues. V shed 0 bases and J 0 bases; nucleotides not matched to a gene: 4. CDR1 is KGHSH and CDR2 is LQKENI in the germline V gene. Written as DNA, the CDR3 is TGTGCCAGCTCACCACCGTCAGGACAGGGCTCCTACGAGCAGTACTTC. Residues: CASSPPSGQGSYEQYF.

V gene TRBV9 combines with J gene TRBJ2-3, with TRBD2 matching over 11 bases. The V gene's germline CDR1 is SGDLS and CDR2 YYNGEE. V was pared by 0 bases and J by 4 bases, with 4 bases of the junction left unmatched. This CDR3 has 16 residues. The CDR3 DNA reads as TGTGCCAGCAGCGTAGTAGCGGGGGGGCAGTCAGATACGCAGTATTTT. It codes for CASSVVAGGQSDTQYF.

This clone came up once. The V gene is TRBV4-3, the J gene TRBJ2-7; TRBD2 matches at 13 bases. Germline V CDR1 and CDR2: LGHNA, YSLEER. This CDR3 contains 15 residues. V gave up 3 bases and J gave up 6 bases; unmatched junction bases: 5. CDR3 sequence reads: CASSQGTSGDFEQYF. DNA for the CDR3: TGCGCCAGCAGCCAGGGGACTAGCGGGGATTTCGAGCAGTACTTC.

The chain employs TRBV3-1 (or the pseudogene TRBV3-2) and TRBJ2-7, with 15 bases aligning to TRBD2. Per germline, CDR1 LGHDT and CDR2 YNNKEL (reference sequence). The junction had 5 bases not matched to a gene; V was cut back by 5 bases and J by 9 bases. The CDR3 extends over 14 amino acids. The CDR3 loop reads CASSSGTSGGRQYF. The CDR3 bases are TGTGCCAGCAGCTCCGGGACTAGCGGGGGGAGGCAGTACTTC.

The gene calls are TRBV29-1 and TRBJ1-1; D ambiguous. The germline CDR1 and CDR2 sequences are SQVTM and ANQGSEA. The V and J ends lost 0 bases and 11 bases respectively, with 7 bases between them. The CDR3 is made up of 10 amino acids. CDR3 loop: CSVEDLLAFF. CDR3 bases: TGCAGCGTTGAAGATCTTTTGGCTTTCTTT.